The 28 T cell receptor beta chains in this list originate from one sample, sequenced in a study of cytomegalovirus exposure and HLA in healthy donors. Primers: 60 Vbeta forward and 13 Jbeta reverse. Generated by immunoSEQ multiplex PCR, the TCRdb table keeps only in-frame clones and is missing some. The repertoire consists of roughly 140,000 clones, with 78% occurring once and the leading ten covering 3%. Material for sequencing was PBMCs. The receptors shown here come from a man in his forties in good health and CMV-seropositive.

The CDR3 is CASSAPGQANSPLHF. In DNA form, the CDR3 reads TGTGCCAGCAGTGCTCCGGGACAGGCTAATTCACCCCTCCACTTT. The rearrangement uses TRBV6-5 and TRBJ1-6; TRBD1 aligns across 8 bases. Germline V gene sequence: CDR1 MNHEY, CDR2 SVGAGI. The V and J ends lost 5 bases and 6 bases, in that order; junction bases with no gene match: 6. This CDR3 has 15 residues.

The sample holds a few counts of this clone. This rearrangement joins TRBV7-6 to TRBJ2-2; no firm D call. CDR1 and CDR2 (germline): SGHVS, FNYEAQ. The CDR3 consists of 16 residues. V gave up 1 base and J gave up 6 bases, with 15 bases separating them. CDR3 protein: CASSLDALTQSGELFF. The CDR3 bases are TGTGCCAGCAGCTTAGACGCCCTAACGCAATCCGGGGAGCTGTTTTTT.

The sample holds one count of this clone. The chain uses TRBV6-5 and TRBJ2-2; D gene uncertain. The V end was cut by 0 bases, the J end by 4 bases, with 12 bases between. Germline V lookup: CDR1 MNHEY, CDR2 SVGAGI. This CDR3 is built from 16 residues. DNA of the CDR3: TGTGCCAGCAGTTACTCGATCCTAGGAACCACCGGGGAGCTGTTTTTT. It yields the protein CASSYSILGTTGELFF.

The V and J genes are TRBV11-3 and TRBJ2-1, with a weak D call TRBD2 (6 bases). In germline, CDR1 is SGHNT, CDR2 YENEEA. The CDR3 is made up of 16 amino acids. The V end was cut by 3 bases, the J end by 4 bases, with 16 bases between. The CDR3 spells CASSLGDSYAYNEQFF. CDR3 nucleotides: TGTGCCAGCAGCTTGGGGGACTCTTACGCTTACAATGAGCAGTTCTTC. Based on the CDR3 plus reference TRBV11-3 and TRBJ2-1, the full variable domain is EAGVVQSPRYKIIEKKQPVAFWCNPISGHNTLYWYLQNLGQGPELLIRYENEEAVDDSQLPKDRFSAERLKGVDSTLKIQPAELGDSAVYLCASSLGDSYAYNEQFFGPGTRLTVL.

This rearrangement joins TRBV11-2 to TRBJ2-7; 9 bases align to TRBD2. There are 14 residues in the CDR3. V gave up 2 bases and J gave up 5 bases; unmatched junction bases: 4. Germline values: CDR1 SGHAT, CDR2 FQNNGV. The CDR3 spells CASSLRSGSDEQYF. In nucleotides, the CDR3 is TGTGCCAGCAGCTTACGTAGCGGGAGCGACGAGCAGTACTTC.

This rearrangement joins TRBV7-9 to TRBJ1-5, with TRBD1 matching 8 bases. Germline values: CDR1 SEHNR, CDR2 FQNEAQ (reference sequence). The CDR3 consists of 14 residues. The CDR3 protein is CSSLGTGENQPQHF. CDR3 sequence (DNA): TGTTCCTCCCTAGGGACAGGTGAGAATCAGCCCCAGCATTTT.

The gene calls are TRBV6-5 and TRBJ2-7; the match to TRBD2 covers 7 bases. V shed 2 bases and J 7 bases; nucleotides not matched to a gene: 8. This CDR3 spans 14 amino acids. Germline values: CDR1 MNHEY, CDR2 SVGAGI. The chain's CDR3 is CASSYGAGVGEQYF. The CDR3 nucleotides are TGTGCCAGCAGTTACGGGGCGGGAGTAGGAGAGCAGTACTTC.

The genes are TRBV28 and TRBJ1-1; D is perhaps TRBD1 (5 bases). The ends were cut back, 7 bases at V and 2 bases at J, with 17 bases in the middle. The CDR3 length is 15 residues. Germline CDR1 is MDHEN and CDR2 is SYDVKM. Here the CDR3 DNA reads TGTGCCAGCACTTCTTCCCGGACACGAAACACTGAAGCTTTCTTT. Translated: CASTSSRTRNTEAFF.

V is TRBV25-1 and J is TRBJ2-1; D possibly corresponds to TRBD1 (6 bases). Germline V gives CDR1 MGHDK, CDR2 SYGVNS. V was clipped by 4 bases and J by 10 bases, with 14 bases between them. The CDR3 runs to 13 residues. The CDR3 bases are TGTGCCAGCAGTGGAACAGGGTTTTGGGAGCAGTTCTTC. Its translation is CASSGTGFWEQFF.

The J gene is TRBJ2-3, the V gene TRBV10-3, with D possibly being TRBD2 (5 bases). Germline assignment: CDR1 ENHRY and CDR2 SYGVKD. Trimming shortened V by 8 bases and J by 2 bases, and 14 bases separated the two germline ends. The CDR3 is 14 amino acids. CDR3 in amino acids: CAILKDSNTDTQYF. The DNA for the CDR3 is TGTGCCATCCTCAAGGACTCAAACACAGATACGCAGTATTTT.

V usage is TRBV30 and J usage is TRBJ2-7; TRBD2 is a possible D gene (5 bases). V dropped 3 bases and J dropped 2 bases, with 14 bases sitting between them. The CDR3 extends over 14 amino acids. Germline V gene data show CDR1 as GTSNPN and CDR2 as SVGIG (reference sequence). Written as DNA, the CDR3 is TGTGCCTGGAGATTAGAGGGTGGGACCTACGAGCAGTACTTC. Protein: CAWRLEGGTYEQYF.

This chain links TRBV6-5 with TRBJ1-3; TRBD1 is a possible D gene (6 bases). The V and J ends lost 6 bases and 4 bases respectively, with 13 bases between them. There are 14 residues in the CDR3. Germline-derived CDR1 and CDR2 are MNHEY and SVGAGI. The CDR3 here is CASSLGTPGNTIYF. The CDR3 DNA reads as TGTGCCAGCAGCCTAGGGACACCCGGAAACACCATATATTTT.

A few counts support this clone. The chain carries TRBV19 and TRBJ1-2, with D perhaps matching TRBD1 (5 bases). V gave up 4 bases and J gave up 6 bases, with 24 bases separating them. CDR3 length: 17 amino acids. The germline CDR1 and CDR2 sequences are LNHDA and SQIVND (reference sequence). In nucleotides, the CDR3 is TGTGCCAGTAGTACAACTCCGACAGACACAGGCTTACATGGCTACACCTTC. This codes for CASSTTPTDTGLHGYTF.

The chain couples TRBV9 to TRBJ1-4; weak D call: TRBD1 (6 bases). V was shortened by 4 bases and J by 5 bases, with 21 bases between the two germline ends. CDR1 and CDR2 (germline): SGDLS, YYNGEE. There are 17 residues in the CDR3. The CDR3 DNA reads TGTGCCAGCAGCCCACCCCCTCCGGGACATCCGAATGAAAAACTGTTTTTT. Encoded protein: CASSPPPPGHPNEKLFF.

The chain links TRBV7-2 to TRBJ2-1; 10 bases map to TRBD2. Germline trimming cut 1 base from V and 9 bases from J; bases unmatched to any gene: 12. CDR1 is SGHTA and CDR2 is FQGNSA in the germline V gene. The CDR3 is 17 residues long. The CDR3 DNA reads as TGTGCCAGCAGCTTAGGATGGGCGAGCGGGAGGGCCACTGAGCAGTTCTTC. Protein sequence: CASSLGWASGRATEQFF. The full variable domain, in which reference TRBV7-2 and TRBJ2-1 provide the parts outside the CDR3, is GAGVSQSPSNKVTEKGKDVELRCDPISGHTALYWYRQSLGQGLEFLIYFQGNSAPDKSGLPSDRFSAERTGGSVSTLTIQRTQQEDSAVYLCASSLGWASGRATEQFFGPGTRLTVL.

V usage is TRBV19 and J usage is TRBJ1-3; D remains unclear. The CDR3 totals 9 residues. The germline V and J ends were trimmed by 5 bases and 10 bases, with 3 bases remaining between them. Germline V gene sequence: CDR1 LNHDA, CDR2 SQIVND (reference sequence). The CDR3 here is CASSSTIYF. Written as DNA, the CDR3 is TGTGCCAGTAGTTCAACCATATATTTT.

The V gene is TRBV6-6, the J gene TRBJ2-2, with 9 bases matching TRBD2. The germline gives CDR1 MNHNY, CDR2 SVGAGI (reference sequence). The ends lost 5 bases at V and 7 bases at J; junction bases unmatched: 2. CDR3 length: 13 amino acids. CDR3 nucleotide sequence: TGTGCCAGCAGTGGACTAGCGCTCGGGGAGCTGTTTTTT. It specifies CASSGLALGELFF.

The chain's CDR3 is CASSALGPGELFF. The CDR3 DNA reads as TGCGCCAGCAGCGCCCTGGGGCCCGGGGAGCTGTTTTTT. The chain carries TRBV5-1 and TRBJ2-2; TRBD1 is a possible D gene (5 bases). The CDR3 runs 13 residues. Germline V CDR1 and CDR2: SGHRS, YFSETQ. V was cut by 4 bases and J by 6 bases, with 10 bases left in between.

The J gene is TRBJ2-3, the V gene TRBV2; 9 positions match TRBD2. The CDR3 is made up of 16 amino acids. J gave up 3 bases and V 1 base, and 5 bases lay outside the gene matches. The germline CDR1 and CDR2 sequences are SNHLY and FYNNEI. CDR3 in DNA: TGTGCCAGCAGTGAAGTCTGGCGGGAGGGGACAGATACGCAGTATTTT. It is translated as CASSEVWREGTDTQYF.

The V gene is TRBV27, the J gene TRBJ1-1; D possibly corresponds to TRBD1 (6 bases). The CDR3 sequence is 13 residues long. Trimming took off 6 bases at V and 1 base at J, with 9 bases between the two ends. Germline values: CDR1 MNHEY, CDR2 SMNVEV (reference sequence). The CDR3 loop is CASRIQGNTEAFF. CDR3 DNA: TGTGCCAGCAGGATACAGGGGAACACTGAAGCTTTCTTT.

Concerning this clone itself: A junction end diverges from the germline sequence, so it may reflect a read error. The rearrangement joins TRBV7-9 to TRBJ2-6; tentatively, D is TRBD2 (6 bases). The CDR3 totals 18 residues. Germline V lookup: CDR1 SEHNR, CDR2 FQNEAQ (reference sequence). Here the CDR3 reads CSSSWGLPMGSGANVLTF. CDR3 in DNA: TGTTCCAGCAGCTGGGGACTCCCGATGGGCTCTGGGGCCAACGTCCTGACTTTC.

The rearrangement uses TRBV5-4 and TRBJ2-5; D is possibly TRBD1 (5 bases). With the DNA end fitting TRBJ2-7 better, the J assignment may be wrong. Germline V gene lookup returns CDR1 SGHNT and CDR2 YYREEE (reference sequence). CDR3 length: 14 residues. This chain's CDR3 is CASSLVGHSYEQYF. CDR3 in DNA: TGTGCCAGCAGCTTGGTGGGGCACTCCTACGAGCAGTACTTC.

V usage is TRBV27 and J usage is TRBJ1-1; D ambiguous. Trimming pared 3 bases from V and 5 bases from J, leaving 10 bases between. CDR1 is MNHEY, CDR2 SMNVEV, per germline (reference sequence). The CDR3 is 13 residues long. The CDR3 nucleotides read TGTGCCAGCAGTTTGACTGCGAGAACTGAAGCTTTCTTT. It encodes CASSLTARTEAFF.

The CDR3 DNA reads as TGCGCCAGCAGCATAGGACAGGGGTCCAACGAGCAGTACTTC. Amino acids: CASSIGQGSNEQYF. This chain uses TRBV5-1 with TRBJ2-7, with 9 bases fitting TRBD1. Germline V gene lookup returns CDR1 SGHRS and CDR2 YFSETQ. CDR3 length: 14 residues. V dropped 4 bases and J dropped 5; count of bases not matched to a gene: 7.

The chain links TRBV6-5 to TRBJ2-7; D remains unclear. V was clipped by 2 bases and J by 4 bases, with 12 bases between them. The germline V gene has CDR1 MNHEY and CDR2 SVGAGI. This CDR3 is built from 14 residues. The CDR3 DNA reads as TGTGCCAGCAGTTACATCAATACAATTTACGAGCAGTACTTC. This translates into CASSYINTIYEQYF.

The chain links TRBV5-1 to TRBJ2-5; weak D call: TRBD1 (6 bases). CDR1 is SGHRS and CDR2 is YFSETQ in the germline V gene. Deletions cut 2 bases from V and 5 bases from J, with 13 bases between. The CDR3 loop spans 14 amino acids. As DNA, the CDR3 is TGCGCCAGCAGCTTACAGGGACCAGAGGAGACCCAGTACTTC. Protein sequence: CASSLQGPEETQYF.

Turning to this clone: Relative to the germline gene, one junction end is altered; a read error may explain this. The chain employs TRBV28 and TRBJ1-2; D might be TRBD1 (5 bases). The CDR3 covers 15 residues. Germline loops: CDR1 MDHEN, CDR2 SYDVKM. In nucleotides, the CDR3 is TGTGCCAGCAATGACCCCGGGGGAGTCTTCTATGGCTACCCCTTC. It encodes CASNDPGGVFYGYPF.

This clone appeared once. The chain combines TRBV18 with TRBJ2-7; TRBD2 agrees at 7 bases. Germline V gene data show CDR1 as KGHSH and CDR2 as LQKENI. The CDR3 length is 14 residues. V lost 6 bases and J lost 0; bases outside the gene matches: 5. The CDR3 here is CASSPAGSSYEQYF. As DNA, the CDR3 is TGTGCCAGCTCCCCAGCGGGGAGCTCCTACGAGCAGTACTTC.